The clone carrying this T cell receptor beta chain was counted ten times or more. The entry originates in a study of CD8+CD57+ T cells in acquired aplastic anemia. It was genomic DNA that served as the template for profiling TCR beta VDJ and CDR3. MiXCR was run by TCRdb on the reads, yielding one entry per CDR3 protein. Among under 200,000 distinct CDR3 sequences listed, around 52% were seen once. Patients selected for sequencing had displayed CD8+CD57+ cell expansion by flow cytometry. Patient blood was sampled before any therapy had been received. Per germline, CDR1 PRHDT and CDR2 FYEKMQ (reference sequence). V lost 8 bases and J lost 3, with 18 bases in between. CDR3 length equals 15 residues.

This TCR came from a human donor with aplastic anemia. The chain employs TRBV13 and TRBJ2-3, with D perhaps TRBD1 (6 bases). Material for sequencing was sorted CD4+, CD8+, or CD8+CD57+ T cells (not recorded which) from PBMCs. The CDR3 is CASHLRGRLTDTQYF. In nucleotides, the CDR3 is TGTGCCAGCCACCTCAGGGGTCGCCTTACAGATACGCAGTATTTT.